This entry concerns a single T cell receptor beta chain. Its antigen is unidentified. TCRdb passed the reads through MiXCR, listing each CDR3 protein once. The table lists 900,000 to 950,000 distinct CDR3 sequences, 30% to 40% of them singletons. V trimming: 1 base; J trimming: 4 bases; junction bases outside the gene matches: 14. This CDR3 has 19 residues. CDR1 LGHNA and CDR2 YNFKEQ come from the germline V gene. The data originate from a study of T cell repertoires in cytomegalovirus infection. Overall study context: Peptides in the study included HLA-C-restricted and HLA-B-restricted CMV epitopes.

Study-wide results and caveats: The study found HLA-C-restricted CMV-specific TCR beta clonotypes dominating the ex vivo response.

This material consisted of cultured CD8+ T cells from PBMCs, taken from culture after CMV antigen stimulation. This chain joins TRBV4-2 and TRBJ2-1; 9 bases align to TRBD2. This clonotype originated in a human donor in good health (CMV status not recorded). Some clones in this sample may be carry-over from other donors' samples. CDR3 coding DNA: TGTGCCAGCAGCCAAGGGGGCACCTCCCTAGCGGGGATGTACAATGAGCAGTTCTTC. It encodes CASSQGGTSLAGMYNEQFF.